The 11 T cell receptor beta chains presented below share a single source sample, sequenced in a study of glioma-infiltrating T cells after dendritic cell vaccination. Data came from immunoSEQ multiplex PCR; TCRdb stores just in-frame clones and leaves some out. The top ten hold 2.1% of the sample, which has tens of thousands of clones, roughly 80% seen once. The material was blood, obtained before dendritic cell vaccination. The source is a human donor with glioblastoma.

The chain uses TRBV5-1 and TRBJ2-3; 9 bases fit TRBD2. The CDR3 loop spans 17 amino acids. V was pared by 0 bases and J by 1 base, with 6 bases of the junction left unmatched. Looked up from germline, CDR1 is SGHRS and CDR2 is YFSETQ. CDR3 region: CASSLAPSGAGTDTQYF. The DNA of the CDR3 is TGCGCCAGCAGCTTGGCCCCTAGCGGGGCGGGCACAGATACGCAGTATTTT.

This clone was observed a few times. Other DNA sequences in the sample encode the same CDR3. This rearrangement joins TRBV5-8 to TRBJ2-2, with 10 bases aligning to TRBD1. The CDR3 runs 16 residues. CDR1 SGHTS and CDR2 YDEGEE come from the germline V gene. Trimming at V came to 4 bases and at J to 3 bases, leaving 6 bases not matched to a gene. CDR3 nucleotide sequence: TGTGCCAGCAGCCTCGGGACAGGGGTATACACCGGGGAGCTGTTTTTT. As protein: CASSLGTGVYTGELFF.

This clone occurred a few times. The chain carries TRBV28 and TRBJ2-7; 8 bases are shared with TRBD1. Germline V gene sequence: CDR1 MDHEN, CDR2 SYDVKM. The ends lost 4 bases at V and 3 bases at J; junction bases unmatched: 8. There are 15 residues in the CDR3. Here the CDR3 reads CASSSPGQALYEQYF. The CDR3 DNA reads TGTGCCAGCAGTTCCCCGGGACAGGCTCTCTACGAGCAGTACTTC.

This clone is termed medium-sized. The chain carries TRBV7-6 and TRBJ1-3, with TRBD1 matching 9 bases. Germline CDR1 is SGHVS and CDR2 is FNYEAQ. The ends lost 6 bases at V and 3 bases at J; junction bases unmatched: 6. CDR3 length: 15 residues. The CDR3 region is CASRETGGSGNTIYF. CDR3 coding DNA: TGTGCCAGCAGGGAGACAGGGGGAAGTGGAAACACCATATATTTT.

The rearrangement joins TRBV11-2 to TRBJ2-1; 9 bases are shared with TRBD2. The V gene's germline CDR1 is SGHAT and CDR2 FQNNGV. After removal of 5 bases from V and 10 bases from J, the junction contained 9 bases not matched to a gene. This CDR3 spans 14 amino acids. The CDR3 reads CASSLGTSRVEQFF. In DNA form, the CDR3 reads TGTGCCAGCAGCCTCGGGACTAGCCGTGTGGAGCAGTTCTTC.

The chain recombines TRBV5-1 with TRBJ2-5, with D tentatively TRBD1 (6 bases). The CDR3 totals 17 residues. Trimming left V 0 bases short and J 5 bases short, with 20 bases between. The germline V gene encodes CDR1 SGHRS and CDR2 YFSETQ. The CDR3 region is CASSLVSTGTPGETQYF. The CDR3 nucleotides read TGCGCCAGCAGCTTGGTATCCACCGGGACACCAGGGGAGACCCAGTACTTC.

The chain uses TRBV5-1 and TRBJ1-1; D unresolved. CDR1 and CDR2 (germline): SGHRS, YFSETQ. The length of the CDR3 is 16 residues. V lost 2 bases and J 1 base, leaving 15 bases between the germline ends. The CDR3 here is CASSFIGRPPNTEAFF. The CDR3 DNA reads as TGCGCCAGCAGCTTCATCGGCAGGCCACCGAACACTGAAGCTTTCTTT. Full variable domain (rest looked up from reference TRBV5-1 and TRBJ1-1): KAGVTQTPRYLIKTRGQQVTLSCSPISGHRSVSWYQQTPGQGLQFLFEYFSETQRNKGNFPGRFSGRQFSNSRSEMNVSTLELGDSALYLCASSFIGRPPNTEAFFGQGTRLTVV.

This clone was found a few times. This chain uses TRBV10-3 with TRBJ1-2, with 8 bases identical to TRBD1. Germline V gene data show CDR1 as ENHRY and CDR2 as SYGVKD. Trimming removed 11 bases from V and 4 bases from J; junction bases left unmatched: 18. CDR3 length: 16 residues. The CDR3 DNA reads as TGTGCCTCTACACGAACTGGGACAGGAGATGTCTATGGCTACACCTTC. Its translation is CASTRTGTGDVYGYTF.

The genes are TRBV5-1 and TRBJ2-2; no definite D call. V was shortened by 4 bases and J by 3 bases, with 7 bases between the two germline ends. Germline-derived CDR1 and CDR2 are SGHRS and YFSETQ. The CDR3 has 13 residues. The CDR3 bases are TGCGCCAGCAGCGGCAGCGACACCGGGGAGCTGTTTTTT. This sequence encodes CASSGSDTGELFF. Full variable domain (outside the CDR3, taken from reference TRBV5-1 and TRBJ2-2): KAGVTQTPRYLIKTRGQQVTLSCSPISGHRSVSWYQQTPGQGLQFLFEYFSETQRNKGNFPGRFSGRQFSNSRSEMNVSTLELGDSALYLCASSGSDTGELFFGEGSRLTVL.

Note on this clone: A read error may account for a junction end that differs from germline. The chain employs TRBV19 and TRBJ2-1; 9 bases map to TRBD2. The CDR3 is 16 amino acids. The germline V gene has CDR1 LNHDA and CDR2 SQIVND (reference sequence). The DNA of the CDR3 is TGTGCCAGCAGTATTACCCCTCTAGCGGGATGGAATGAGCAGTTCTTC. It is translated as CASSITPLAGWNEQFF.

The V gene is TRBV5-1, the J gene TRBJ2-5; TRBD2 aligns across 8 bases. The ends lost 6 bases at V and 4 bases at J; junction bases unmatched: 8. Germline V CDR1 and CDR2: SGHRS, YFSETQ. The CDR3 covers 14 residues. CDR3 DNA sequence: TGCGCCAGCACGGGGGGGGGAACGGGAGAGACCCAGTACTTC. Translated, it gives CASTGGGTGETQYF. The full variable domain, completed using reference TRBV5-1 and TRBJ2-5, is KAGVTQTPRYLIKTRGQQVTLSCSPISGHRSVSWYQQTPGQGLQFLFEYFSETQRNKGNFPGRFSGRQFSNSRSEMNVSTLELGDSALYLCASTGGGTGETQYFGPGTRLLVL.